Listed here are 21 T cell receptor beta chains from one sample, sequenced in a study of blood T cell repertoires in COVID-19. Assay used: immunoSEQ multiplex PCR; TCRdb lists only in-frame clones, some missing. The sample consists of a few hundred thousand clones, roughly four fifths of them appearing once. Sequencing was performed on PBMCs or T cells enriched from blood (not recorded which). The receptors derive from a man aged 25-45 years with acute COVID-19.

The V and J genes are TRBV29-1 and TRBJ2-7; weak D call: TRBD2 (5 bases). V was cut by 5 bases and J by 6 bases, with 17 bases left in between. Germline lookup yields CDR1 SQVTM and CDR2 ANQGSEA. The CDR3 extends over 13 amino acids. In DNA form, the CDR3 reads TGCAGCGTTCGGGCGGCGGCTGAGGGCGAGCAGTACGTC. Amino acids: CSVRAAAEGEQYV.

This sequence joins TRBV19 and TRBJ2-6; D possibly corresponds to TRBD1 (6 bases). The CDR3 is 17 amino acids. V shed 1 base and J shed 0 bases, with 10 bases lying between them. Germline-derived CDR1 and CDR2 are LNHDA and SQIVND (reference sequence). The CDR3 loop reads CASSIGGQSSGANVLTF. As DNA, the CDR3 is TGTGCCAGTAGTATAGGGGGACAATCCTCTGGGGCCAACGTCCTGACTTTC.

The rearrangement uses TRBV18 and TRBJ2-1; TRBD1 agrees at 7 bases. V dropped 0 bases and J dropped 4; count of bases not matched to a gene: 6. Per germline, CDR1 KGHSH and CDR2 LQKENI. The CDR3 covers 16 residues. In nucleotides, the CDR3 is TGTGCCAGCTCACCACCACGTGGGACAGATTACAATGAGCAGTTCTTC. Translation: CASSPPRGTDYNEQFF.

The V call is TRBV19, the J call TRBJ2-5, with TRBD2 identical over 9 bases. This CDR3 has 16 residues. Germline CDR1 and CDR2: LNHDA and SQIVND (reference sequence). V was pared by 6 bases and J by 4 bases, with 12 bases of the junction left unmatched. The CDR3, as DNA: TGTGCCAGTAGACGGAGTAGCGGGAGAGTTGTAGAGACCCAGTACTTC. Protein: CASRRSSGRVVETQYF.

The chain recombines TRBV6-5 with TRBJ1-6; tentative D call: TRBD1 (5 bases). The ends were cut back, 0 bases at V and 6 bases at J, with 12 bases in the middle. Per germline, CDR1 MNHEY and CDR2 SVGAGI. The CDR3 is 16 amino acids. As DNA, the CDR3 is TGTGCCAGCAGTTACTCGAGCGGGGCGTCTAATTCACCCCTCCACTTT. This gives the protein CASSYSSGASNSPLHF.

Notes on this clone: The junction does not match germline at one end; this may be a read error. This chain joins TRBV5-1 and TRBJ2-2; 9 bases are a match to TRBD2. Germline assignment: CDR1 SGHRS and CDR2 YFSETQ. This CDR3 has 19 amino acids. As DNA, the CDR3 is TGTGCCAGCAGCTTAAGGCTAGCGGGACAGTTCGCGAACACCGGGGAGCTGTTTTTT. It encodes CASSLRLAGQFANTGELFF.

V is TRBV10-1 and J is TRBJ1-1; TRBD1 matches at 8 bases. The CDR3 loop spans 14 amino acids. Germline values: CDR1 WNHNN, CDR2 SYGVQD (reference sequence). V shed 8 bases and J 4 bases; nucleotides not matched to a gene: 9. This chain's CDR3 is CASGKDRASTEAFF. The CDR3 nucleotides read TGCGCCAGCGGTAAGGACAGGGCAAGCACTGAAGCTTTCTTT.

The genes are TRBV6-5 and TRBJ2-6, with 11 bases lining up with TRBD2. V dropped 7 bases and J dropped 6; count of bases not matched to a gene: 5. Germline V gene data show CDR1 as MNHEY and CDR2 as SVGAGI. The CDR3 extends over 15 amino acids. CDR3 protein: CASTIAGGLANVLTF. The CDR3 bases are TGTGCCAGCACTATAGCGGGAGGGCTGGCCAACGTCCTGACTTTC.

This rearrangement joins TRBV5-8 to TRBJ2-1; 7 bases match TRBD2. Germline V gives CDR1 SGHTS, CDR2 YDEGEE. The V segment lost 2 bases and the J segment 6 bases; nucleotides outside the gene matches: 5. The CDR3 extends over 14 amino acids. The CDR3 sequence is CASSFQAGFNEQFF. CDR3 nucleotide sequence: TGTGCCAGCAGCTTTCAAGCGGGGTTCAATGAGCAGTTCTTC.

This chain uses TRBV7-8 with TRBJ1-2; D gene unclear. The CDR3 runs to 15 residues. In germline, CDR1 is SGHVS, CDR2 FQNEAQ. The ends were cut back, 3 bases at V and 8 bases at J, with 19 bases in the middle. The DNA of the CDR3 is TGTGCCAGCAGCTTGGAGGATAGCCCTTTAGGGGGCTACACCTTC. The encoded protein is CASSLEDSPLGGYTF. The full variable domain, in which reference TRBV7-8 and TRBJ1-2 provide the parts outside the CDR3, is GAGVSQSPRYKVAKRGQDVALRCDPISGHVSLFWYQQALGQGPEFLTYFQNEAQLDKSGLPSDRFFAERPEGSVSTLKIQRTQQEDSAVYLCASSLEDSPLGGYTFGSGTRLTVV.

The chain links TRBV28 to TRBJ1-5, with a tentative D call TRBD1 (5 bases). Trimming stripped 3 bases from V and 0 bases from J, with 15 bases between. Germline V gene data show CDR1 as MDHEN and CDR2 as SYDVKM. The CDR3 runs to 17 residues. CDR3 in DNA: TGTGCCAGCAGTTTGACTCGGGTCAGGGCTAGCAATCAGCCCCAGCATTTT. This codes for CASSLTRVRASNQPQHF.

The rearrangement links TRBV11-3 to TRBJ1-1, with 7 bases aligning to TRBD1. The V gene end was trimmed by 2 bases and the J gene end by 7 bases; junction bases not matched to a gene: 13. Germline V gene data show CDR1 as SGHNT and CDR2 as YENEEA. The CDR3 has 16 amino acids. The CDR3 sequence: CASSLFPPGGTNEAFF. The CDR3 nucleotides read TGTGCCAGCAGCTTATTCCCCCCAGGGGGTACTAATGAAGCTTTCTTT.

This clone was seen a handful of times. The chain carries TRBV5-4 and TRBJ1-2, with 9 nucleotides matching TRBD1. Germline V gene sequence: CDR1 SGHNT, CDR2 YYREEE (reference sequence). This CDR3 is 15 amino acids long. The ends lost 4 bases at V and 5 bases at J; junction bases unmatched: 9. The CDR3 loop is CASSPGQGSRYGYTF. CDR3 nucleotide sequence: TGTGCCAGCAGCCCGGGACAGGGAAGTCGGTATGGCTACACCTTC.

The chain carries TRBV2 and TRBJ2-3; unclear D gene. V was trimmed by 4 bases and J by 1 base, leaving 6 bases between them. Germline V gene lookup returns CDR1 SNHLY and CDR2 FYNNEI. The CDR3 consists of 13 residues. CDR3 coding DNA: TGTGCCAGCAGTGTACTGCGCACAGATACGCAGTATTTT. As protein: CASSVLRTDTQYF.

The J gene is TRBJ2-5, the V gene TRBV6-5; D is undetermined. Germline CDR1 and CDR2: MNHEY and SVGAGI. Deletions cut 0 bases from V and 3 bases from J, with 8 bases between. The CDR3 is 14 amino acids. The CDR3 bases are TGTGCCAGCAGTTACTCGGGCCCGAAAGAGACCCAGTACTTC. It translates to CASSYSGPKETQYF.

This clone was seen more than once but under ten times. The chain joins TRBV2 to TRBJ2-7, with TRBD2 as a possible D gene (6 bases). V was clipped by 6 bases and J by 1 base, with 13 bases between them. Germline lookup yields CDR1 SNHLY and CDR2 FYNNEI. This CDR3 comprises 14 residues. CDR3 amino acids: CASSRERVSYEQYV. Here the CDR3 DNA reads TGTGCCAGCAGCCGCGAGCGGGTTTCCTACGAGCAGTACGTC.

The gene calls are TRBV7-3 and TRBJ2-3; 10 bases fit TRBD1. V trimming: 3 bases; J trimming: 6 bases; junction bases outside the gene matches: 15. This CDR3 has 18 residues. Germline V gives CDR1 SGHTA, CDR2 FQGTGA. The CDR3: CASSFSPIGQGGGDTQYF. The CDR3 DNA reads TGTGCCAGCAGCTTCTCCCCTATCGGACAGGGGGGTGGCGATACGCAGTATTTT.

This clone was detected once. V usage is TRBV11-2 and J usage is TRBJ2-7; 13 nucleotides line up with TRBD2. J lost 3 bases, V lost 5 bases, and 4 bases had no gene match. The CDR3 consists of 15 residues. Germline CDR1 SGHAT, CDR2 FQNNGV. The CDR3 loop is CASSRRTSGSYEQYV. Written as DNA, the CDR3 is TGTGCCAGCAGCAGAAGGACTAGCGGGAGCTACGAGCAGTACGTC.

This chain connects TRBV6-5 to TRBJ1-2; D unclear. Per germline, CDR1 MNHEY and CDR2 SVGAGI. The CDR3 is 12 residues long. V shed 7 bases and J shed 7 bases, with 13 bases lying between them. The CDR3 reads CASTGRLGGYTF. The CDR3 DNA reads TGTGCCAGCACAGGCCGCCTCGGTGGCTACACCTTC.

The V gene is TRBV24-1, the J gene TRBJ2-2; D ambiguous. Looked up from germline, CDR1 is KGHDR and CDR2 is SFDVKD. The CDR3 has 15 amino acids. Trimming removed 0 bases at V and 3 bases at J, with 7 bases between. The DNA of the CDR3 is TGTGCCACCAGTGATTTGGAGGCCTACACCGGGGAGCTGTTTTTT. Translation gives CATSDLEAYTGELFF.

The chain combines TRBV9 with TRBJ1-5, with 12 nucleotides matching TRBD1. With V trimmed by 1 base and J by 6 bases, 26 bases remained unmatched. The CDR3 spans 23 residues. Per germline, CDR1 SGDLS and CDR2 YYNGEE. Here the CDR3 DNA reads TGTGCCAGCAGCGTATCCAATACCGACGGGGGATCGTCTACGGGACAGGGGGCTCAGCCCCAGCATTTT. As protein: CASSVSNTDGGSSTGQGAQPQHF.